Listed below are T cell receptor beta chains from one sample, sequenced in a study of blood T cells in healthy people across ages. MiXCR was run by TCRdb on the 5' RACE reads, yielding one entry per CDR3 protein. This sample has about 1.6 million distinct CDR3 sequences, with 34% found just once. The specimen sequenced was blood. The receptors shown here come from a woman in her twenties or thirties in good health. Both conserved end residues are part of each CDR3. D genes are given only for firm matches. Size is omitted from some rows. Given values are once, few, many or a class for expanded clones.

cdr3_aa: CASSFSPDTEAFF; cdr3_nt: TGTGCCAGCAGCTTTAGTCCAGACACTGAAGCTTTCTTT; v_call: TRBV7-2; clone_size: few; j_call: TRBJ1-1; d_call: NA
cdr3_aa: CASSQELGTAPLHF; cdr3_nt: TGTGCCAGCAGCCAAGAGTTAGGGACAGCACCCCTCCACTTT; v_call: TRBV3-1; clone_size: NA; j_call: TRBJ1-6; d_call: TRBD1
cdr3_aa: CASSLIRGVDTQYF; cdr3_nt: TGTGCCAGCAGCTTAATTCGGGGCGTTGATACGCAGTATTTT; v_call: TRBV11-2; clone_size: few; j_call: TRBJ2-3; d_call: NA
cdr3_aa: CASTLDNQPQHF; cdr3_nt: TGTGCCAGCACCCTGGATAATCAGCCCCAGCATTTT; v_call: TRBV7-9; clone_size: few; j_call: TRBJ1-5; d_call: NA
cdr3_aa: CASSLAGVPYGYTF; cdr3_nt: TGTGCCAGCAGCCTGGCCGGGGTCCCTTATGGCTACACCTTC; v_call: TRBV3-1; clone_size: few; j_call: TRBJ1-2; d_call: NA
cdr3_aa: CASSYSVRGDSYEQYF; cdr3_nt: TGTGCCAGCAGTTACTCTGTCCGCGGGGACTCCTACGAGCAGTACTTC; v_call: TRBV6-2/TRBV6-3; clone_size: few; j_call: TRBJ2-7; d_call: NA
cdr3_aa: CAGEGTGGYETQYF; cdr3_nt: TGTGCGGGAGAGGGTACAGGGGGCTATGAGACCCAGTACTTC; v_call: TRBV7-9; clone_size: NA; j_call: TRBJ2-5; d_call: TRBD1
cdr3_aa: CASSPNRAGRETQYF; cdr3_nt: TGTGCCAGCAGCCCCAACAGGGCCGGGCGGGAGACCCAGTACTTC; v_call: TRBV5-6; clone_size: NA; j_call: TRBJ2-5; d_call: NA
cdr3_aa: CASSIRARPPYEQYF; cdr3_nt: TGTGCCAGCAGTATCCGGGCACGACCTCCCTACGAGCAGTACTTC; v_call: TRBV13; clone_size: few; j_call: TRBJ2-7; d_call: NA
cdr3_aa: CASSVEPTPGDTQYF; cdr3_nt: TGTGCCAGCAGCGTAGAGCCGACTCCGGGGGATACGCAGTATTTT; v_call: TRBV9; clone_size: NA; j_call: TRBJ2-3; d_call: NA
cdr3_aa: CSAYIGLAHEQYF; cdr3_nt: TGCAGTGCTTACATTGGACTAGCACACGAGCAGTACTTC; v_call: TRBV20-1; clone_size: NA; j_call: TRBJ2-7; d_call: TRBD2
cdr3_aa: CASSLGVSLSGANVLTF; cdr3_nt: TGTGCCAGTAGCTTGGGGGTTTCCCTCTCTGGGGCCAACGTCCTGACTTTC; v_call: TRBV5-8; clone_size: NA; j_call: TRBJ2-6; d_call: NA
cdr3_aa: CSAEPGTGKQETQYF; cdr3_nt: TGCAGTGCCGAGCCAGGGACAGGGAAACAAGAGACCCAGTACTTC; v_call: TRBV20-1; clone_size: few; j_call: TRBJ2-5; d_call: TRBD1
cdr3_aa: CASKGGGATYEQYF; cdr3_nt: TGTGCCAGCAAGGGAGGGGGGGCCACCTACGAGCAGTACTTC; v_call: TRBV27; clone_size: few; j_call: TRBJ2-7; d_call: NA
cdr3_aa: CASSPQYRDEQFF; cdr3_nt: TGTGCCAGCAGTCCACAGTACAGGGATGAGCAGTTCTTC; v_call: TRBV27; clone_size: few; j_call: TRBJ2-1; d_call: NA
cdr3_aa: CASSFPSGRAIAYNEQFF; cdr3_nt: TGTGCCAGCAGCTTCCCTAGCGGGAGGGCCATTGCGTACAATGAGCAGTTCTTC; v_call: TRBV11-2; clone_size: few; j_call: TRBJ2-1; d_call: TRBD2
cdr3_aa: CASSYGQLQETQYF; cdr3_nt: TGTGCCAGCAGTTACGGCCAGCTCCAAGAGACCCAGTACTTC; v_call: TRBV6-5; clone_size: many; j_call: TRBJ2-5; d_call: NA
cdr3_aa: CSARDGSGGTEQFF; cdr3_nt: TGCAGTGCTAGAGATGGTAGCGGGGGTACTGAGCAGTTCTTC; v_call: TRBV20-1; clone_size: NA; j_call: TRBJ2-1; d_call: TRBD2
cdr3_aa: CASSPIISGTNVLTF; cdr3_nt: TGTGCCAGCTCACCAATAATCTCTGGGACCAACGTCCTGACTTTC; v_call: TRBV18; clone_size: NA; j_call: TRBJ2-6; d_call: NA
cdr3_aa: CASSQAAGASEQYF; cdr3_nt: TGTGCCAGCAGCCAAGCAGCGGGGGCGTCCGAGCAGTACTTC; v_call: TRBV3-1; clone_size: NA; j_call: TRBJ2-7; d_call: TRBD2
cdr3_aa: CVSSLASRGEGTNYGYTF; cdr3_nt: TGCGTCAGCAGCTTGGCCTCACGGGGAGAGGGCACTAACTATGGCTACACCTTC; v_call: TRBV5-1; clone_size: few; j_call: TRBJ1-2; d_call: NA
cdr3_aa: CASRNPETWEDTEAFF; cdr3_nt: TGTGCCAGCAGGAATCCCGAGACATGGGAGGACACTGAAGCTTTCTTT; v_call: TRBV6-1; clone_size: few; j_call: TRBJ1-1; d_call: NA
cdr3_aa: CASSPLTGPNSPLHF; cdr3_nt: TGTGCCAGCAGCCCCCTGACAGGGCCGAATTCACCCCTCCACTTT; v_call: TRBV12-3/TRBV12-4; clone_size: NA; j_call: TRBJ1-6; d_call: TRBD1
cdr3_aa: CASSSAGLTNEQFF; cdr3_nt: TGTGCCAGCAGTTCAGCGGGGCTTACGAATGAGCAGTTCTTC; v_call: TRBV12-3/TRBV12-4; clone_size: NA; j_call: TRBJ2-1; d_call: TRBD2
cdr3_aa: CASSLTADQPQHF; cdr3_nt: TGTGCCAGCAGTTTAACTGCGGATCAGCCCCAGCATTTT; v_call: TRBV12-3/TRBV12-4; clone_size: NA; j_call: TRBJ1-5; d_call: NA
cdr3_aa: CATSRDRETQYF; cdr3_nt: TGTGCCACCAGCAGAGATAGAGAGACCCAGTACTTC; v_call: TRBV15; clone_size: many; j_call: TRBJ2-5; d_call: NA
cdr3_aa: CSASVGQGGDQPQHF; cdr3_nt: TGCAGTGCTAGTGTTGGACAGGGTGGGGATCAGCCCCAGCATTTT; v_call: TRBV20-1; clone_size: NA; j_call: TRBJ1-5; d_call: TRBD1
cdr3_aa: CSGARGPQETQYF; cdr3_nt: TGCAGCGGAGCGAGGGGGCCTCAAGAGACCCAGTACTTC; v_call: TRBV29-1; clone_size: many; j_call: TRBJ2-5; d_call: TRBD1
cdr3_aa: CASSPQHPQETQYF; cdr3_nt: TGTGCCAGCTCACCACAGCATCCACAAGAGACCCAGTACTTC; v_call: TRBV18; clone_size: many; j_call: TRBJ2-5; d_call: NA
cdr3_aa: CAWRLRDSNEQFF; cdr3_nt: TGTGCCTGGAGGCTAAGGGACAGCAATGAGCAGTTCTTC; v_call: TRBV30; clone_size: few; j_call: TRBJ2-1; d_call: TRBD1
cdr3_aa: CASSLYGDSYNSPLHF; cdr3_nt: TGTGCCAGCAGTTTATACGGAGACTCCTATAATTCACCCCTCCACTTT; v_call: TRBV28; clone_size: NA; j_call: TRBJ1-6; d_call: NA
cdr3_aa: CASSYDRAVNIQYF; cdr3_nt: TGTGCCAGCAGTTACGACAGGGCCGTAAACATTCAGTACTTC; v_call: TRBV27; clone_size: NA; j_call: TRBJ2-4; d_call: TRBD1
cdr3_aa: CASSEGTSGRDTQYF; cdr3_nt: TGTGCCAGCAGCGAAGGGACTAGCGGGCGAGATACGCAGTATTTT; v_call: TRBV7-9; clone_size: few; j_call: TRBJ2-3; d_call: TRBD2
cdr3_aa: CASSSRPGPTLSTTYEQYF; cdr3_nt: TGCGCCAGCAGCTCAAGGCCGGGACCCACACTCTCGACCACCTACGAGCAGTACTTC; v_call: TRBV5-1; clone_size: few; j_call: TRBJ2-7; d_call: NA
cdr3_aa: CASSFRLAGERELFF; cdr3_nt: TGTGCCAGCAGTTTCCGACTAGCGGGGGAAAGGGAGCTGTTTTTT; v_call: TRBV27; clone_size: few; j_call: TRBJ2-2; d_call: TRBD2
cdr3_aa: CASSQPPGGGGYTF; cdr3_nt: TGCGCCAGCAGCCAGCCTCCAGGGGGCGGAGGCTACACCTTC; v_call: TRBV4-1; clone_size: NA; j_call: TRBJ1-2; d_call: TRBD1
cdr3_aa: CASSPGRLNSPLHF; cdr3_nt: TGTGCCAGCTCACCGGGACGGCTCAATTCACCCCTCCACTTT; v_call: TRBV18; clone_size: NA; j_call: TRBJ1-6; d_call: NA
cdr3_aa: CASSSWTKGITLFF; cdr3_nt: TGTGCCAGCAGCTCCTGGACGAAGGGGATCACCCTGTTCTTC; v_call: TRBV11-2; clone_size: once; j_call: TRBJ2-1; d_call: NA
cdr3_aa: CASSGLVGETGELFF; cdr3_nt: TGCGCCAGCTCGGGACTAGTGGGAGAGACGGGGGAGCTGTTTTTT; v_call: TRBV10-2; clone_size: NA; j_call: TRBJ2-2; d_call: TRBD2
cdr3_aa: CASKVGFLGDEQFF; cdr3_nt: TGTGCCAGCAAGGTGGGATTCCTGGGCGATGAGCAGTTCTTC; v_call: TRBV27; clone_size: few; j_call: TRBJ2-1; d_call: NA
cdr3_aa: CASSPPGVRQGNSPLHF; cdr3_nt: TGTGCCAGCAGCCCGCCAGGGGTGAGACAGGGGAATTCACCCCTCCACTTT; v_call: TRBV3-1; clone_size: few; j_call: TRBJ1-6; d_call: TRBD1
cdr3_aa: CASSLDPGMDEQYF; cdr3_nt: TGCGCCAGCAGCTTGGATCCGGGGATGGACGAGCAGTACTTC; v_call: TRBV5-1; clone_size: few; j_call: TRBJ2-7; d_call: NA
cdr3_aa: CASSLGDWDEQFF; cdr3_nt: TGTGCCAGCAGTTTAGGGGACTGGGATGAGCAGTTCTTC; v_call: TRBV12-3/TRBV12-4; clone_size: few; j_call: TRBJ2-1; d_call: NA
cdr3_aa: CASSEGTGGTEAFF; cdr3_nt: TGTGCCAGCAGTGAGGGGACAGGGGGTACTGAAGCTTTCTTT; v_call: TRBV6-4; clone_size: NA; j_call: TRBJ1-1; d_call: TRBD1
cdr3_aa: CASSENGFRNEKLFF; cdr3_nt: TGTGCCAGCAGTGAGAATGGATTTAGGAATGAAAAACTGTTTTTT; v_call: TRBV2; clone_size: NA; j_call: TRBJ1-4; d_call: NA
cdr3_aa: CAISGASYNEQFF; cdr3_nt: TGTGCCATCAGTGGCGCGTCCTACAATGAGCAGTTCTTC; v_call: TRBV10-3; clone_size: NA; j_call: TRBJ2-1; d_call: NA
cdr3_aa: CAISEGQGNYGFTF; cdr3_nt: TGTGCCATCAGTGAGGGACAGGGGAACTATGGCTTCACCTTC; v_call: TRBV10-3; clone_size: NA; j_call: TRBJ1-2; d_call: TRBD1
cdr3_aa: CSARAGKADTQYF; cdr3_nt: TGCAGTGCTCGAGCGGGAAAGGCAGATACGCAGTATTTT; v_call: TRBV20-1; clone_size: NA; j_call: TRBJ2-3; d_call: TRBD2
cdr3_aa: CSADGQYNEQFF; cdr3_nt: TGCAGTGCTGATGGACAGTACAATGAGCAGTTCTTC; v_call: TRBV20-1; clone_size: NA; j_call: TRBJ2-1; d_call: NA
cdr3_aa: CATSMRQGDEQYF; cdr3_nt: TGTGCCACCAGCATGAGGCAGGGCGACGAGCAGTACTTC; v_call: TRBV15; clone_size: few; j_call: TRBJ2-7; d_call: NA